This TCR beta chain was profiled in a study of Graves' ophthalmopathy and Graves' hyperthyroidism. RNA served as the template for amplifying TCR beta CDR3 regions. Second-round multiplex PCR followed a first-round RT-PCR using HTBI primers. From the multiplex PCR reads, TCRdb called clonotypes with MiXCR, one entry per CDR3 protein. This sample has some 520,000 distinct CDR3 sequences, with 13% to 15% found just once. This CDR3 comprises 13 residues. V dropped 7 bases and J dropped 3 bases, with 13 bases sitting between them. CDR1 SGDLS and CDR2 YYNGEE come from the germline V gene. This clonotype occurred many times.

V usage is TRBV9 and J usage is TRBJ2-5; D is unresolved. The sequence derives from a woman in her twenties or thirties with Graves' ophthalmopathy. Sequences were obtained from blood. The CDR3: CASSGPAKETQYF. The CDR3 DNA reads as TGTGCCAGCTCGGGTCCAGCGAAAGAGACCCAGTACTTC.